This section outlines one TCR beta chain sequence together with its context. Its antigen is undetermined. Treatment specified: about 20 received Ad26.COV2.S at low or high dose, single or two shots; about 5 received placebo; per-sample allocation not given. Sample collection was performed on day 63 after the first vaccine or placebo injection. Repertoires were generated with immunoSEQ multiplex PCR, while TCRdb's copy carries only in-frame clones and drops some. The sample lists roughly 700,000 clones, more than 70% occurring once. Trimming took 7 bases from V and 4 from J, leaving 16 bases between them. CDR3 length: 13 residues. The germline CDR1 and CDR2 sequences are GTSNPN and SVGIG (reference sequence). The entry originates in a study of Ad26.COV2.S vaccination and SARS-CoV-2 variants. General observations from the study: Possible underestimation of total T cell responses by the TCR breadth and depth analyses was noted. Whether participants received vaccine or placebo, their non-spike TCR breadth was similar. Marked by substantial breadth, spike-specific CD8+ and CD4+ T cell responses were reportedly seen after vaccination. Greater spike-specific TCR breadth was seen in vaccine recipients than in placebo recipients.

The starting material was peripheral blood, obtained in a trial of Ad26.COV2.S vaccine versus placebo. V gene TRBV30 combines with J gene TRBJ2-5; no firm D call. This TCR was recovered from a person between 18 and 60 years old who received the Ad26.COV2.S COVID-19 vaccine or a placebo. CDR3 coding DNA: TGTGCCTCCGGGTCTTACTTTTCAGAGACCCAGTACTTC. Translation: CASGSYFSETQYF. Filled out from reference TRBV30 and TRBJ2-5, the complete variable domain reads SQTIHQWPATLVQPVGSPLSLECTVEGTSNPNLYWYRQAAGRGLQLLFYSVGIGQISSEVPQNLSASRPQDRQFILSSKKLLLSDSGFYLCASGSYFSETQYFGPGTRLLVL.